Each of the 14 T cell receptor beta chains below was sequenced from the same sample in a study of tumor-infiltrating lymphocytes in primary liver carcinoma. Germline DNA was also extracted, with blood RNA taken from unsorted whole blood. From around 520 ng of total RNA, TCR beta-specific cDNA was reverse-transcribed using a constant-region primer. The TCR beta library was amplified through three nested multiplex PCR rounds in a modified ARM-PCR procedure. The study ran its first two PCR rounds for 9 to 10 cycles each, using TRBV1-TRBV30 forward primers and a C-beta reverse primer. TCRdb re-called the multiplex PCR reads with MiXCR, one entry per CDR3 protein. This table has some 200,000 distinct CDR3 sequences, less than 70% appearing once. Sequenced: peripheral blood. Receptors were obtained from a woman aged 55-69 years with primary liver carcinoma and hepatitis B virus infection.

The rearrangement uses TRBV11-2 and TRBJ2-7; possible D gene TRBD2, 6 bases. This CDR3 contains 19 residues. The V gene lost 6 bases and the J gene lost 1 base, with 28 bases spanning the gap. Germline V gene data show CDR1 as SGHAT and CDR2 as FQNNGV. Here the CDR3 DNA reads TGTGCCAGCAGTCCTAGCTGGAGGGCCCCGATATTTTGGTCCTACGAGCAGTACTTC. Translation: CASSPSWRAPIFWSYEQYF. The full variable domain, in which reference TRBV11-2 and TRBJ2-7 provide the parts outside the CDR3, is EAGVAQSPRYKIIEKRQSVAFWCNPISGHATLYWYQQILGQGPKLLIQFQNNGVVDDSQLPKDRFSAERLKGVDSTLKIQPAKLEDSAVYLCASSPSWRAPIFWSYEQYFGPGTRLTVT.

Details on this clonotype: The junction departs from germline at one end; a sequencing error may be responsible. The gene calls are TRBV11-2 and TRBJ2-7; D call uncertain. Germline loops: CDR1 SGHAT, CDR2 FQNNGV. The CDR3 is 14 amino acids. The CDR3 is CASSLDGVTYEHYF. The CDR3 DNA sequence: TGTGCCAGCAGCTTAGATGGGGTTACGTACGAGCATTACTTC. Full variable domain (outside the CDR3, taken from reference TRBV11-2 and TRBJ2-7): EAGVAQSPRYKIIEKRQSVAFWCNPISGHATLYWYQQILGQGPKLLIQFQNNGVVDDSQLPKDRFSAERLKGVDSTLKIQPAKLEDSAVYLCASSLDGVTYEHYFGPGTRLTVT.

This clonotype was counted only a few times. The rearrangement links TRBV7-9 to TRBJ2-3, with 9 bases fitting TRBD2. The J segment lost 1 base and the V segment lost 5 bases, leaving 4 bases of the junction unmatched. This CDR3 spans 15 amino acids. Per the germline V gene, CDR1 is SEHNR and CDR2 is FQNEAQ (reference sequence). CDR3 in DNA: TGTGCCAGCAGCGTTAGCGGGAGAGGCACAGATACGCAGTATTTT. This translates into CASSVSGRGTDTQYF.

This clonotype was picked up one time. The CDR3 end shows no conserved phenylalanine or tryptophan, and so a read error is likely. This chain uses TRBV6-1 with TRBJ2-7; the D gene is possibly TRBD1 (6 bases). CDR1 and CDR2 (germline): MNHNS, SASEGT. The CDR3 consists of 14 residues. The CDR3 DNA follows: TGTGCCAGCAGTTTAACAGGGTCCTCCTATGAGCAGTACTTA. It specifies CASSLTGSSYEQYL.

In this sample, this clonotype turned up once. One end of the junction does not line up with germline, which may come from a read error. The rearrangement uses TRBV4-2 and TRBJ2-3, with D possibly being TRBD1 (8 bases). In germline, CDR1 is LGHNA, CDR2 YNFKEQ. This CDR3 comprises 15 residues. Here the CDR3 reads CASSGGQGYTNTQYF. The CDR3 region has the DNA TGTGCTAGCTCGGGAGGACAGGGTTACACAAATACGCAATACTTT.

The rearrangement links TRBV14 to TRBJ2-7, with a weak D call TRBD2 (6 bases). Germline CDR1 is SGHDN and CDR2 is FVKESK. V was shortened by 6 bases and J by 0 bases, with 15 bases between the two germline ends. This CDR3 is built from 15 residues. The CDR3 here is CASRATNGSSYEQYF. Here the CDR3 DNA reads TGTGCCAGCAGGGCGACTAACGGGAGCTCCTACGAGCAGTACTTC.

This clonotype was detected only a few times. The rearrangement joins TRBV7-3 to TRBJ2-3; TRBD2 matches at 8 bases. This CDR3 spans 14 amino acids. V trimming: 5 bases; J trimming: 4 bases; junction bases outside the gene matches: 5. Germline V gene data show CDR1 as SGHTA and CDR2 as FQGTGA. In DNA form, the CDR3 reads TGTGCCAGCAGCCTCGGACTAGCAGCAGATACGCAGTATTTT. Translated: CASSLGLAADTQYF. Full variable domain (remainder filled in from reference TRBV7-3 and TRBJ2-3): GAGVSQTPSNKVTEKGKYVELRCDPISGHTALYWYRQSLGQGPEFLIYFQGTGAADDSGLPNDRFFAVRPEGSVSTLKIQRTERGDSAVYLCASSLGLAADTQYFGPGTRLTVL.

This chain uses TRBV7-2 with TRBJ2-4; D gene unclear. There are 11 residues in the CDR3. V was clipped by 4 bases and J by 9 bases, with 7 bases between them. Per the germline V gene, CDR1 is SGHTA and CDR2 is FQGNSA. CDR3 sequence: CASSSHSIQYF. The CDR3 region has the DNA TGTGCCAGCAGCTCCCATAGCATTCAGTACTTC.

The chain uses TRBV30 and TRBJ1-4; the match to TRBD1 covers 10 bases. V trimming: 5 bases; J trimming: 3 bases; junction bases outside the gene matches: 3. Germline V gene lookup returns CDR1 GTSNPN and CDR2 SVGIG (reference sequence). The length of the CDR3 is 14 residues. CDR3 loop: CAWGTGVSNEKLFF. The CDR3, as DNA: TGTGCCTGGGGGACAGGGGTTTCTAATGAAAAACTGTTTTTT.

This clonotype was picked up many times. The gene calls are TRBV4-1 and TRBJ2-7, with D perhaps matching TRBD1 (6 bases). This CDR3 region has 14 residues. Germline assignment: CDR1 MGHRA and CDR2 YSYEKL. Trimming pared 3 bases from V and 0 bases from J, leaving 9 bases between. The CDR3: CASSQGDISYEQYF. The CDR3 DNA is TGCGCCAGCAGCCAGGGGGACATCTCCTACGAGCAGTACTTC.

Comments on this clonotype: A junction boundary mismatches the germline segment, possibly from a read error. This rearrangement joins TRBV11-2 to TRBJ2-6, with unresolved D. The CDR3 is 14 amino acids. CDR1 and CDR2 from the germline V gene are SGHAT and FQNNGV. CDR3 DNA: TGTGCCAGCGCCGACTTGGCTCGGGCCAACATCCTGACTTTC. Protein product: CASADLARANILTF.

In nucleotides, the CDR3 is TGTGCCAGCAGTCGGGCAGGGGCCGCTAACGAGCAGTACTTC. Translated, it gives CASSRAGAANEQYF. The chain combines TRBV11-3 with TRBJ2-1, with a possible D match to TRBD1 (6 bases). The J call is doubtful: the DNA matches TRBJ2-7 better. CDR1 and CDR2 (germline): SGHNT, YENEEA. The CDR3 has 14 amino acids.

A few counts support this clonotype. The gene calls are TRBV30 and TRBJ2-1, with D perhaps matching TRBD2 (5 bases). Germline values: CDR1 GTSNPN, CDR2 SVGIG (reference sequence). The CDR3 runs to 15 residues. Trimming took off 3 bases at V and 7 bases at J, with 19 bases between the two ends. The CDR3 DNA is TGTGCCTGGAGGGGTATGCGGGTGCCGGGGAATGAGCAGTTCTTC. This encodes CAWRGMRVPGNEQFF.

Comment on this clonotype: The germline gene is not matched at one end of the junction; a read error may be the cause. This chain uses TRBV6-6 with TRBJ1-2; a weak D match, TRBD1 (5 bases). The CDR3 totals 15 residues. Per the germline V gene, CDR1 is MNHNY and CDR2 is SVGAGI (reference sequence). CDR3 region: CASSPIPRGPWGYAF. CDR3 bases: TGTGCCAGCAGTCCCATCCCGCGGGGCCCCTGGGGCTACGCCTTC.